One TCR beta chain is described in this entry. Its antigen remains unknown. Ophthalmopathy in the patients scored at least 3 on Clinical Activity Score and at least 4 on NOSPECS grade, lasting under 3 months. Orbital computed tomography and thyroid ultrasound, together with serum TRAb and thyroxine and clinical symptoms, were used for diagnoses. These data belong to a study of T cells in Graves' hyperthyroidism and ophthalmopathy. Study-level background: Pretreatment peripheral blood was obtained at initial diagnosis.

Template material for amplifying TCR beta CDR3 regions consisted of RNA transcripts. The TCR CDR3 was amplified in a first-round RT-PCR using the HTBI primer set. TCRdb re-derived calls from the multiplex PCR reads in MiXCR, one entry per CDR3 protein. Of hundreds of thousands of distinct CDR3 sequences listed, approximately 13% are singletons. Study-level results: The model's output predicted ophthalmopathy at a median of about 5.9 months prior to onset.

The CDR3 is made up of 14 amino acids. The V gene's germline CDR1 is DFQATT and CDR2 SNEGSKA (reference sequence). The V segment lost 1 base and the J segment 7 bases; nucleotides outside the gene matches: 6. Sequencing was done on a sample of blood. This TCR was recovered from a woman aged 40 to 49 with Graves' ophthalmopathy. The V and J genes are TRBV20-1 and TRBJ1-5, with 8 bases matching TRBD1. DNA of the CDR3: TGCAGTGCTAGAGCCGGACAGGGAGGACAGCCCCAGCATTTT. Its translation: CSARAGQGGQPQHF.